This entry lists 8 T cell receptor beta chains sequenced from one sample in a study of blood T cell repertoires in COVID-19. Repertoires were generated with immunoSEQ multiplex PCR, while TCRdb's copy carries only in-frame clones and drops some. This table has about 80,000 clones, 75% to 85% appearing once. Sequencing was done on a sample of peripheral blood. The source of these receptors is a man aged 45-65 years with COVID-19, enrolled during active disease.

This chain connects TRBV5-1 to TRBJ2-5; 9 bases are a match to TRBD2. Germline V gene sequence: CDR1 SGHRS, CDR2 YFSETQ. The ends lost 5 bases at V and 4 bases at J; junction bases unmatched: 15. This CDR3 has 17 residues. CDR3 loop: CASRTPVISGSGETQYF. The CDR3 nucleotides read TGCGCCAGCAGGACCCCAGTAATTAGCGGGAGTGGAGAGACCCAGTACTTC. Full variable domain (rest looked up from reference TRBV5-1 and TRBJ2-5): KAGVTQTPRYLIKTRGQQVTLSCSPISGHRSVSWYQQTPGQGLQFLFEYFSETQRNKGNFPGRFSGRQFSNSRSEMNVSTLELGDSALYLCASRTPVISGSGETQYFGPGTRLLVL.

This sequence joins TRBV7-2 and TRBJ2-7; 9 bases align to TRBD1. The CDR3 runs 14 residues. Germline CDR1 and CDR2: SGHTA and FQGNSA. V was pared by 2 bases and J by 3 bases, with 2 bases of the junction left unmatched. The CDR3 nucleotides read TGTGCCAGCAGCTTAATGGGACAGGGCTACGAGCAGTACTTC. Residues: CASSLMGQGYEQYF.

The chain uses TRBV19 and TRBJ2-2; TRBD2 matches 13 bases. The CDR3 has 16 residues. The germline V gene encodes CDR1 LNHDA and CDR2 SQIVND (reference sequence). After removal of 5 bases from V and 6 bases from J, the junction contained 6 bases not matched to a gene. In DNA form, the CDR3 reads TGTGCCAGTAGTTTTGGACTAGCGGGAGTACCCGGGGAGCTGTTTTTT. Translation gives CASSFGLAGVPGELFF.

The genes are TRBV20-1 and TRBJ1-2; D uncertain. Germline V CDR1 and CDR2: DFQATT, SNEGSKA (reference sequence). CDR3 length: 14 residues. Trimming removed 3 bases from V and 5 bases from J, with 16 bases in between. The CDR3 here is CSASGSYNVYGYTF. DNA of the CDR3: TGCAGTGCTAGTGGGTCGTACAATGTTTATGGCTACACCTTC.

The V call is TRBV28, the J call TRBJ2-7, with TRBD1 matching over 7 bases. V lost 6 bases, J lost 3 bases, and 5 bases stayed unmatched. Germline CDR1 is MDHEN and CDR2 is SYDVKM. This CDR3 contains 13 residues. CDR3 region: CASSLQGIYEQYF. DNA for the CDR3: TGTGCCAGCAGCTTACAGGGGATCTACGAGCAGTACTTC.

The genes are TRBV4-3 and TRBJ2-3; 13 nucleotides agree with TRBD2. This CDR3 contains 16 residues. CDR1 LGHNA and CDR2 YSLEER come from the germline V gene. With 4 bases clipped from V and 2 bases from J, the junction kept 3 bases outside the gene matches. The CDR3 sequence: CASSPGTSGTTDTQYF. CDR3 coding DNA: TGCGCCAGCAGCCCGGGGACTAGCGGGACCACAGATACGCAGTATTTT.

The chain employs TRBV5-1 and TRBJ2-1, with TRBD2 matching over 7 bases. Germline assignment: CDR1 SGHRS and CDR2 YFSETQ. V shed 0 bases and J 0 bases; nucleotides not matched to a gene: 3. CDR3 length: 16 residues. This chain's CDR3 is CASSLGEGLSYNEQFF. CDR3 coding DNA: TGCGCCAGCAGCTTGGGGGAGGGGCTCTCCTACAATGAGCAGTTCTTC. The whole variable domain, remainder taken from reference TRBV5-1 and TRBJ2-1, is KAGVTQTPRYLIKTRGQQVTLSCSPISGHRSVSWYQQTPGQGLQFLFEYFSETQRNKGNFPGRFSGRQFSNSRSEMNVSTLELGDSALYLCASSLGEGLSYNEQFFGPGTRLTVL.

The V gene is TRBV3-1 (or the pseudogene TRBV3-2), the J gene TRBJ2-1; TRBD2 aligns across 11 bases. This CDR3 is built from 16 residues. J gave up 6 bases and V 4 bases, and 8 bases lay outside the gene matches. Germline V gene data show CDR1 as LGHDT and CDR2 as YNNKEL (reference sequence). CDR3 sequence: CASSRILAGVRNEQFF. CDR3 nucleotides: TGTGCCAGCAGCCGAATACTAGCGGGAGTTCGCAATGAGCAGTTCTTC.